Described below is a single T cell receptor (beta chain) sequence and its context. No antigen is known for it. These data belong to a study of CD4 T cells in relation to SARS-CoV-2 and coronaviruses. Across the whole study: Shared crossreactive spike epitopes were mapped to their HLA restriction.

The unexposed donors gave CD4+ T cells in about 2011-2019, prior to COVID-19. CD4 enrichment then naive enrichment separated naive from memory CD4+ cells. Produced via immunoSEQ multiplex PCR; TCRdb's table is partial and in-frame only. The data contain tens of thousands of clones, 80% to 95% of them singletons. Findings and caveats of the study: About 65% of donors had memory CD4+ clonotypes crossrecognizing SARS-CoV-2 and common cold coronavirus spike. SARS-CoV-2-driven expansion was significantly weaker in crossreactive than monoreactive clones.

The specimen sequenced was naive CD4+ T cells from PBMCs. Subset: naive CD4+ T cells isolated by negative enrichment. The sequence derives from a human donor in good health.

The CDR3 region has the DNA TGTGCCAGTAGCCAAGACAGGCTAACCTACGAGCAGTACTTC. It codes for CASSQDRLTYEQYF. The chain is built from TRBV19 and TRBJ2-7, with D possibly TRBD1 on 6 matching bases. V was shortened by 6 bases and J by 2 bases, with 14 bases between the two germline ends. CDR3 length: 14 residues. Germline V lookup: CDR1 LNHDA, CDR2 SQIVND (reference sequence).